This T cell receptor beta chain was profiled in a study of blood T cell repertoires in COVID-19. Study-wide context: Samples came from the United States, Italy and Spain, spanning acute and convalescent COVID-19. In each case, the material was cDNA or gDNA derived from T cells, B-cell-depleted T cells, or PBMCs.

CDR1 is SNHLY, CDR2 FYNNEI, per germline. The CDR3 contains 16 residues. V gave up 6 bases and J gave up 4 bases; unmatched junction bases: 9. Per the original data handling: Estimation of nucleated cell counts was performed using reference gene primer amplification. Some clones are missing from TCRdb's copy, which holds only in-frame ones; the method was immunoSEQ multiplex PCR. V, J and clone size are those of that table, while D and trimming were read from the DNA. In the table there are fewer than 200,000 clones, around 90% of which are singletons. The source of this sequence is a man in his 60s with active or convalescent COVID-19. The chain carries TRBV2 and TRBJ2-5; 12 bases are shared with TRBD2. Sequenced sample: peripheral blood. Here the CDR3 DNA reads TGTGCCAGCAGGGAATCTAGCGGGGGGGCCGGAGAGACCCAGTACTTC. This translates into CASRESSGGAGETQYF.